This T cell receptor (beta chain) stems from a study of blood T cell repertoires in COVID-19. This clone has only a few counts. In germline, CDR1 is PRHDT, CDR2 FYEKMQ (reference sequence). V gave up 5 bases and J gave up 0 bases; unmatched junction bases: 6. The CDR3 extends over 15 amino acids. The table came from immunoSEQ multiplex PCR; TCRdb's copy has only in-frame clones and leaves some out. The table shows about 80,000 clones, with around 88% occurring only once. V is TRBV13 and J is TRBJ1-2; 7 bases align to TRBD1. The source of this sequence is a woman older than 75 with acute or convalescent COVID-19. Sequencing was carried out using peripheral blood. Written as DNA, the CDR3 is TGTGCCAGCAGCCCTTGGGACAGCCCTAACTATGGCTACACCTTC. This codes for CASSPWDSPNYGYTF.